Listed here are 32 T cell receptor beta chains from one sample, sequenced in a study of CD8 T cells in ankylosing spondylitis. Study-wide results and caveats: About 8 highly homologous variants made up a TCR beta motif, and this motif appeared characteristic of ankylosing spondylitis blood.

Via MiXCR, TCRdb re-called the 5' RACE reads, giving one row per CDR3 protein. The sample carries about 330,000 distinct CDR3 sequences, 6.5% to 10% recorded once. Their antigen targets remain unknown. The sequencing input was blood, either unsorted or a sorted T cell fraction (not recorded which). The receptors derive from a male donor with ankylosing spondylitis.

The chain recombines TRBV19 with TRBJ2-1; unclear D gene. The germline V gene has CDR1 LNHDA and CDR2 SQIVND (reference sequence). Trimming took off 6 bases at V and 4 bases at J, with 22 bases between the two ends. The CDR3 runs 17 residues. As DNA, the CDR3 is TGTGCCAGTAGCCCACCCTCCCGGTGGCGGTTTTACAATGAGCAGTTCTTC. Residues: CASSPPSRWRFYNEQFF.

This clonotype was seen repeatedly, ten times or more. The V and J genes are TRBV29-1 and TRBJ2-7; D ambiguous. There are 12 residues in the CDR3. Germline V gene sequence: CDR1 SQVTM, CDR2 ANQGSEA. V was pared by 2 bases and J by 3 bases, with 8 bases between. Here the CDR3 reads CSVESVGYEQYF. The CDR3 nucleotides are TGCAGCGTTGAATCAGTGGGCTACGAGCAGTACTTC.

This clonotype occurred a few times. The gene calls are TRBV20-1 and TRBJ1-5; D is unclear. Trimming left V 3 bases short and J 0 bases short, with 15 bases between. CDR3 length: 16 amino acids. From germline, CDR1 is DFQATT and CDR2 SNEGSKA (reference sequence). The CDR3 DNA sequence: TGCAGTGCTAGCGCATCACCAAACCCTAGCAATCAGCCCCAGCATTTT. It yields the protein CSASASPNPSNQPQHF.

This clonotype was counted many times. The chain uses TRBV28 and TRBJ2-1, with D possibly being TRBD2 (5 bases). The CDR3 loop spans 17 amino acids. Germline CDR1 is MDHEN and CDR2 is SYDVKM. Trimming took 2 bases from V and 6 from J, leaving 20 bases between them. The CDR3 DNA is TGTGCCAGCAGTTTACAGCGGTCCCCCCGGAAAGGCAATGAGCAGTTCTTC. This encodes CASSLQRSPRKGNEQFF.

This chain uses TRBV7-2 with TRBJ2-3; TRBD1 matches at 8 bases. Germline CDR1 reads SGHTA; CDR2 reads FQGNSA. The J segment lost 10 bases and the V segment lost 2 bases, leaving 14 bases of the junction unmatched. The CDR3 is made up of 16 amino acids. In DNA form, the CDR3 reads TGTGCCAGCAGCTTATGGGGCGCAGGGGGCCGGTCGCCGCAGTATTTT. It translates to CASSLWGAGGRSPQYF.

The chain has TRBV10-2 and TRBJ2-7; 11 bases are a match to TRBD1. The germline CDR1 and CDR2 sequences are WSHSY and SAAADI. V gave up 6 bases and J gave up 6 bases; unmatched junction bases: 13. The CDR3 loop spans 16 amino acids. The CDR3 sequence: CASSEAQGTGGGEQYF. CDR3 DNA: TGCGCCAGCAGCGAGGCCCAGGGGACAGGGGGTGGCGAGCAGTACTTC.

The CDR3, as DNA: TGTGCCGGATTCCGTTTGGGTAGCTCCTACGAGCAGTACTTC. It translates to CAGFRLGSSYEQYF. V gene TRBV9 combines with J gene TRBJ2-7; D gene unclear. The CDR3 totals 14 residues. Trimming left V 10 bases short and J 0 bases short, with 17 bases between. Germline values: CDR1 SGDLS, CDR2 YYNGEE.

This clonotype was found many times. The chain is built from TRBV18 and TRBJ2-1, with TRBD2 as a possible D gene (6 bases). Germline V gene data show CDR1 as KGHSH and CDR2 as LQKENI. The CDR3 runs 14 residues. Trimming stripped 2 bases from V and 7 bases from J, with 12 bases between. The CDR3 DNA sequence: TGTGCCAGCTCACCATTGGGACTTTTAAATGAGCAGTTCTTC. It encodes CASSPLGLLNEQFF.

The chain recombines TRBV6-4 with TRBJ2-3; D not certain. Trimming pared 5 bases from V and 2 bases from J, leaving 11 bases between. Germline values: CDR1 MRHNA, CDR2 SNTAGT. The CDR3 is 14 amino acids. The CDR3 reads CASSLEIFTDTQYF. DNA for the CDR3: TGTGCCAGCAGTCTGGAGATATTCACAGATACGCAGTATTTT.

This clonotype turned up a few times. CDR3 nucleotides: TGCAGTGCTAGGGGGCGGGAGGGCCGGTACAATGAGCAGTTCTTC. It yields the protein CSARGREGRYNEQFF. The gene calls are TRBV20-1 and TRBJ2-1; 9 bases agree with TRBD2. In germline, CDR1 is DFQATT, CDR2 SNEGSKA (reference sequence). The CDR3 spans 15 residues. V shed 3 bases, J shed 4 bases, and the junction held 7 bases outside the gene matches.

The chain employs TRBV3-1 and TRBJ1-2, with 7 positions matching TRBD1. The CDR3 has 15 amino acids. V gave up 3 bases and J gave up 6 bases; unmatched junction bases: 10. Germline CDR1 LGHDT, CDR2 YNNKEL (reference sequence). CDR3: CASSQDYRGVDGYTF. The DNA for the CDR3 is TGTGCCAGCAGCCAGGACTACAGGGGAGTAGATGGCTACACCTTC.

This clonotype was detected a few times. The genes are TRBV5-6 and TRBJ2-5; 9 bases are a match to TRBD1. The V segment lost 4 bases and the J segment 7 bases; nucleotides outside the gene matches: 8. Germline V gene lookup returns CDR1 SGHDT and CDR2 YYEEEE. The CDR3 consists of 14 residues. The CDR3 nucleotides read TGTGCCAGCAGCACGGACAGGGGTGTGGGGACCCAGTACTTC. It is translated as CASSTDRGVGTQYF. Full variable domain (outside the CDR3, taken from reference TRBV5-6 and TRBJ2-5): DAGVTQSPTHLIKTRGQQVTLRCSPKSGHDTVSWYQQALGQGPQFIFQYYEEEERQRGNFPDRFSGHQFPNYSSELNVNALLLGDSALYLCASSTDRGVGTQYFGPGTRLLVL.

This clonotype was found many times. This sequence joins TRBV12-3 or TRBV12-4 and TRBJ2-3; perhaps TRBD2 as D (7 bases). Deletions cut 7 bases from V and 6 bases from J, with 20 bases between. The CDR3 totals 15 residues. CDR3 sequence reads: CASNQRGGGVDTQYF. Written as DNA, the CDR3 is TGTGCCAGCAACCAGAGGGGGGGGGGCGTTGATACGCAGTATTTT.

The V call is TRBV5-1, the J call TRBJ2-7; D is uncertain. V gave up 1 base and J gave up 2 bases, with 4 bases separating them. Germline assignment: CDR1 SGHRS and CDR2 YFSETQ. CDR3 size: 12 residues. CDR3 sequence: CASSLPTYEQYF. CDR3 coding DNA: TGCGCCAGCAGCTTGCCGACCTACGAGCAGTACTTC.

This clonotype was seen ten or more times. V and J are TRBV28 and TRBJ2-5; D remains ambiguous. Germline V gene lookup returns CDR1 MDHEN and CDR2 SYDVKM. CDR3 length equals 12 residues. Trimming removed 7 bases from V and 5 bases from J, with 11 bases in between. The CDR3 nucleotides are TGTGCCAGCACCAGCAGCGCGGAGACCCAGTACTTC. This sequence encodes CASTSSAETQYF.

This clonotype was counted a few times. The chain joins TRBV27 to TRBJ2-7, with unresolved D. Between the trimmed V and J ends, which lost 5 bases and 0 bases, there was a span of 14 bases. Germline V gene lookup returns CDR1 MNHEY and CDR2 SMNVEV (reference sequence). This CDR3 is 15 amino acids long. Here the CDR3 DNA reads TGTGCCAGCAGTCTCATTGGAAGGAGCTCCTACGAGCAGTACTTC. Its translation is CASSLIGRSSYEQYF.

This clonotype has only a few counts. V usage is TRBV6-1 and J usage is TRBJ2-2; the D gene is possibly TRBD2 (6 bases). V lost 6 bases and J lost 4, with 12 bases in between. The CDR3 consists of 14 residues. Germline loops: CDR1 MNHNS, CDR2 SASEGT. CDR3 in DNA: TGTGCCAGCAGAGGGACTGCCACCACCGGGGAGCTGTTTTTT. It encodes CASRGTATTGELFF.

This clonotype was seen repeatedly, ten times or more. The rearrangement joins TRBV29-1 to TRBJ2-2; D is undetermined. The CDR3 is made up of 13 amino acids. The V end lost 5 bases, the J end lost 7 bases, and 14 bases lay between the germline ends. Germline CDR1 is SQVTM and CDR2 is ANQGSEA. The CDR3 spells CSVSLFGDGELFF. As DNA, the CDR3 is TGCAGCGTTTCTCTCTTTGGAGACGGGGAGCTGTTTTTT.

This clonotype was picked up many times. The chain carries TRBV12-3 or TRBV12-4 and TRBJ1-5; 11 nucleotides match TRBD1. V lost 6 bases to trimming and J lost 6 bases; unmatched junction nucleotides: 4. This CDR3 is built from 14 residues. The chain's CDR3 is CASSKDRGLQPQHF. CDR3 DNA: TGTGCCAGCAGCAAGGACAGGGGGCTTCAGCCCCAGCATTTT.

A few counts support this clonotype. The chain combines TRBV20-1 with TRBJ1-6, with D maybe TRBD1 (6 bases). The V end was cut by 3 bases, the J end by 6 bases, with 9 bases between. CDR3 length: 13 residues. From germline, CDR1 is DFQATT and CDR2 SNEGSKA (reference sequence). CDR3 sequence: CSARGAGNSPLHF. CDR3 in DNA: TGCAGTGCTAGGGGGGCTGGTAATTCACCCCTCCACTTT.

This clonotype was detected only a few times. The V call is TRBV6-2 or TRBV6-3, the J call TRBJ2-1, with 12 bases that match TRBD2. CDR1 MNHEY and CDR2 SVGEGT come from the germline V gene. V was pared by 6 bases and J by 8 bases, with 8 bases of the junction left unmatched. The CDR3 runs to 15 residues. The CDR3 here is CASRPTSGRSDEQFF. CDR3 DNA sequence: TGTGCCAGCAGGCCGACTAGCGGGAGAAGCGATGAGCAGTTCTTC.

The chain joins TRBV13 to TRBJ2-3; 10 nucleotides agree with TRBD2. Trimming took 5 bases from V and 1 from J; bases not matched to a gene: 6. Germline values: CDR1 PRHDT, CDR2 FYEKMQ (reference sequence). The CDR3 consists of 16 residues. The CDR3, as DNA: TGTGCCAGCAGCGCTAAGCGGGAGGGAGGCACAGATACGCAGTATTTT. Amino acids: CASSAKREGGTDTQYF.

This rearrangement joins TRBV12-3 or TRBV12-4 to TRBJ2-5; TRBD2 aligns across 9 bases. The trim removed 6 bases at V and 5 bases at J, leaving 4 bases unmatched. The length of the CDR3 is 13 residues. The CDR3 DNA reads as TGTGCCAGCAGGGGACTAGCTAGTGAGACCCAGTACTTC. As protein: CASRGLASETQYF.

The chain couples TRBV7-9 to TRBJ2-5, with D tentatively TRBD1 (6 bases). This CDR3 has 16 amino acids. V was cut by 1 base and J by 5 bases, with 17 bases left in between. Germline loops: CDR1 SEHNR, CDR2 FQNEAQ (reference sequence). CDR3 nucleotide sequence: TGTGCCAGCAGCTTAGAGCTGGGGGCCCTTCTGGAGACCCAGTACTTC. It yields the protein CASSLELGALLETQYF.

The rearrangement links TRBV20-1 to TRBJ2-3; D is unresolved. The germline CDR1 and CDR2 sequences are DFQATT and SNEGSKA (reference sequence). Trimming stripped 5 bases from V and 4 bases from J, with 13 bases between. This CDR3 has 13 residues. This CDR3 is CSAVGPSADTQYF. The CDR3, as DNA: TGCAGTGCTGTCGGGCCCTCGGCAGATACGCAGTATTTT.

This clonotype came up a few times. This sequence joins TRBV7-9 and TRBJ1-6; maybe TRBD1 (6 bases). Trimming took 5 bases from V and 10 from J, leaving 15 bases between them. Germline CDR1 is SEHNR and CDR2 is FQNEAQ (reference sequence). This CDR3 is 14 amino acids long. The chain's CDR3 is CASSASTGASPLHF. The CDR3 DNA reads as TGTGCCAGCAGCGCCTCGACAGGCGCGTCACCCCTCCACTTT. Full variable domain (remainder filled in from reference TRBV7-9 and TRBJ1-6): DTGVSQNPRHKITKRGQNVTFRCDPISEHNRLYWYRQTLGQGPEFLTYFQNEAQLEKSRLLSDRFSAERPKGSFSTLEIQRTEQGDSAMYLCASSASTGASPLHFGNGTRLTVT.

This clonotype was observed at least ten times. The gene calls are TRBV7-2 and TRBJ1-5, with a possible D match to TRBD1 (5 bases). The length of the CDR3 is 16 residues. Per the germline V gene, CDR1 is SGHTA and CDR2 is FQGNSA. V was trimmed by 4 bases and J by 3 bases, leaving 16 bases between them. Here the CDR3 DNA reads TGTGCCAGCAGCTCCTGGGGGGGTGAAATCAATCAGCCCCAGCATTTT. It specifies CASSSWGGEINQPQHF.

The chain is built from TRBV7-8 and TRBJ2-2; 9 bases agree with TRBD2. After removal of 6 bases from V and 7 bases from J, the junction contained 24 bases not matched to a gene. The CDR3 has 20 amino acids. Germline assignment: CDR1 SGHVS and CDR2 FQNEAQ. CDR3 DNA sequence: TGTGCCAGCAGTTCCGGGACTAGCCAAATTTACTTCCCAACGGACGGGGAGCTGTTTTTT. Amino acid sequence: CASSSGTSQIYFPTDGELFF.

There are many counts of this clonotype. This chain joins TRBV4-3 and TRBJ1-1, with TRBD1 as a possible D gene (5 bases). V was trimmed by 4 bases and J by 5 bases, leaving 11 bases between them. This CDR3 is built from 13 residues. In germline, CDR1 is LGHNA, CDR2 YSLEER. The CDR3 DNA reads as TGCGCCAGCAGCCTCTGGGGGAATACTGAAGCTTTCTTT. Translated, it gives CASSLWGNTEAFF.

The genes are TRBV6-2 or TRBV6-3 and TRBJ2-7; D is undetermined. Between the trimmed V and J ends, which lost 5 bases and 9 bases, there was a span of 23 bases. CDR3 length equals 15 residues. The germline V gene has CDR1 MNHEY and CDR2 SVGEGT. In DNA form, the CDR3 reads TGTGCCAGCAGTCCTGCTTCGACCGGGCTAGTGTGGCAGTACTTC. This gives the protein CASSPASTGLVWQYF.

J is TRBJ2-7 and V is TRBV3-1, with 9 positions matching TRBD2. V dropped 0 bases and J dropped 2; count of bases not matched to a gene: 5. The CDR3 sequence is 16 residues long. Per germline, CDR1 LGHDT and CDR2 YNNKEL (reference sequence). The CDR3 sequence: CASSQDASGKAYEQYF. CDR3 nucleotides: TGTGCCAGCAGCCAAGATGCTAGCGGGAAGGCCTACGAGCAGTACTTC.

There are many counts of this clonotype. The chain carries TRBV5-1 and TRBJ2-2; unclear D gene. This CDR3 has 15 residues. The germline V gene has CDR1 SGHRS and CDR2 YFSETQ. V lost 0 bases to trimming and J lost 3 bases, with 9 bases between them. CDR3 nucleotides: TGCGCCAGCAGCTTGGCCCAATTTTACACCGGGGAGCTGTTTTTT. As protein: CASSLAQFYTGELFF.